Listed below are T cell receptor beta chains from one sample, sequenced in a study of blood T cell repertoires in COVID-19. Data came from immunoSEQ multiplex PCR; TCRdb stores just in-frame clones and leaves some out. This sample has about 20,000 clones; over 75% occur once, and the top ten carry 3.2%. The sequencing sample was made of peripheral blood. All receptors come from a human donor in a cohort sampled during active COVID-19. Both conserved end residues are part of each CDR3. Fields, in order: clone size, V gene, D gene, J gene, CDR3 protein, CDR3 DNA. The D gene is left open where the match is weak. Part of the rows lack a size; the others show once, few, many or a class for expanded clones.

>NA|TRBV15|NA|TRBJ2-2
CATSSPGTNTGELFF
TGTGCCACCAGCAGTCCAGGGACGAACACCGGGGAGCTGTTTTTT
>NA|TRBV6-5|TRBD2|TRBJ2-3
CASSYVPGGGRDQYF
TGTGCCAGCAGTTACGTGCCGGGAGGGGGGCGCGATCAGTATTTT
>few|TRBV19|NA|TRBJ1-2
CASSNSGQRANYGYTF
TGTGCCAGTAGTAATAGTGGACAGAGAGCTAACTATGGCTACACCTTC
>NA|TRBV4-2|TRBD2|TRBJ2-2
CASSSHLLSGIGGSGELFF
TGTGCCAGCAGCTCCCACCTCCTGAGCGGGATTGGAGGTAGCGGGGAGCTGTTTTTT
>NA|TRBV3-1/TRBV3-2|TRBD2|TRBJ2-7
CASSRGEGSYEQYF
TGTGCCAGCAGCCGGGGGGAGGGCAGCTACGAGCAGTACTTC
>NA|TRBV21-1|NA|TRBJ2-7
CASSKAGQMEPSCWWPYEQYF
TGTGCCAGCAGCAAAGCGGGGCAGATGGAACCTTCCTGCTGGTGGCCCTACGAGCAGTACTTC
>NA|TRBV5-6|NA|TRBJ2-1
CASRGEGNEQFF
TGTGCCAGCAGGGGAGAAGGAAATGAGCAGTTCTTC
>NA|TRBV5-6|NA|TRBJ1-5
CASSLQGEAFWPQHF
TGTGCCAGCAGCTTACAGGGAGAGGCTTTCTGGCCCCAGCATTTT
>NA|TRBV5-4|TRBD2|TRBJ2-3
CASSFRTSRPYF
TGTGCCAGCAGCTTCCGGACTAGCAGACCTTATTTT
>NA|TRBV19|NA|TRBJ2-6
CASSRAQGLAGANVLTF
TGTGCCAGTAGTAGGGCCCAGGGACTGGCTGGGGCCAACGTCCTGACTTTC
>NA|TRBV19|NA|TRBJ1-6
CASMRRGTTYNSPLHF
TGTGCCAGTATGAGGCGGGGGACGACCTATAATTCACCCCTCCACTTT
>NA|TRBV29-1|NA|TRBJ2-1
CSVGQKKTEQFF
TGCAGCGTCGGACAGAAGAAAACTGAGCAGTTCTTC
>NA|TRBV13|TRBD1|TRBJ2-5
CASSLSGQGRGETQYF
TGTGCCAGCAGCTTAAGTGGACAGGGGCGAGGAGAGACCCAGTACTTC
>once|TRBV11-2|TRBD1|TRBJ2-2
CASKPYRGQVNTGELFF
TGTGCCAGCAAACCTTATAGGGGACAGGTTAACACCGGGGAGCTGTTTTTT
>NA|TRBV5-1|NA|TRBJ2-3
CASSLGVLASTDTQYF
TGCGCCAGCAGCTTGGGTGTGCTAGCCAGCACAGATACGCAGTATTTT
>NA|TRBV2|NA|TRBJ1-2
CASTFPGVVYGYTF
TGTGCCAGCACCTTCCCGGGGGTAGTGTATGGCTACACCTTC
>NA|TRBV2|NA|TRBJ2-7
CASSAARTFTYEQYF
TGTGCCAGCAGTGCGGCCCGGACATTTACCTACGAGCAGTACTTC
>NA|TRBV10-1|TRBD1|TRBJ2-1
CASSGVGGQGTNEQFF
TGCGCCAGCAGTGGGGTTGGAGGACAGGGGACAAATGAGCAGTTCTTC
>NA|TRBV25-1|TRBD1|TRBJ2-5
CASSERPRGQETQYF
TGTGCCAGCAGTGAACGTCCCAGGGGGCAAGAGACCCAGTACTTC
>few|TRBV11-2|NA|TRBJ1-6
CASSSGAGNSPLHF
TGTGCCAGCAGCAGCGGGGCAGGAAATTCACCCCTCCACTTT
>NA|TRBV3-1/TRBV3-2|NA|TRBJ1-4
CASSRGGATNEKLFF
TGTGCCAGCAGCCGAGGAGGGGCAACTAATGAAAAACTGTTTTTT
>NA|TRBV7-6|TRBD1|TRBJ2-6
CASSRPGGSGANVLTF
TGTGCCAGCAGCCGCCCAGGGGGCTCTGGGGCCAACGTCCTGACTTTC
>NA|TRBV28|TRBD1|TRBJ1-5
CASRTGGGNQPQHF
TGTGCCAGCAGGACAGGGGGCGGCAATCAGCCCCAGCATTTT
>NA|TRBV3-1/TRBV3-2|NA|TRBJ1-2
CASSLEWGIRSNYGYTF
TGTGCCAGCAGCCTGGAATGGGGCATTAGGAGTAACTATGGCTACACCTTC
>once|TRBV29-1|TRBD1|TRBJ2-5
CSGRTGGETQYF
TGCAGCGGGAGGACAGGGGGGGAGACCCAGTACTTC
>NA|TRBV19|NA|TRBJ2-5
CASTGQGGETQYF
TGTGCCAGTACCGGACAAGGGGGAGAGACCCAGTACTTC
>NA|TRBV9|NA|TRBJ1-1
CASSVGGTPNTEAFF
TGTGCCAGCAGCGTAGGCGGGACGCCGAACACTGAAGCTTTCTTT
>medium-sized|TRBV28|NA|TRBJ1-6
CASTRQAYNSPLHF
TGTGCCAGCACAAGGCAGGCATATAATTCACCCCTCCACTTT
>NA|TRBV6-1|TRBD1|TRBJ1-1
CASSEYGTGGEWGAFF
TGTGCCAGCAGTGAATATGGGACAGGGGGCGAGTGGGGAGCTTTCTTT
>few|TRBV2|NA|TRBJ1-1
CASGGDRLAFF
TGTGCCAGCGGAGGCGACAGGCTAGCTTTCTTT
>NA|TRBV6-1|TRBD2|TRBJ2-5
CASSEAGGAGETQYF
TGTGCCAGCAGTGAGGCGGGGGGGGCTGGGGAGACCCAGTACTTC
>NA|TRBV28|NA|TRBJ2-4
CASSSSPGTPKNIQYF
TGTGCCAGCAGCTCCTCCCCCGGGACACCAAAAAACATTCAGTACTTC
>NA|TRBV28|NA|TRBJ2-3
CASRSGNTQYF
TGTGCCAGCAGGTCCGGGAATACGCAGTATTTT
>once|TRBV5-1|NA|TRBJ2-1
CASSSDVGGGYNEQFF
TGCGCCAGCAGCTCCGATGTGGGAGGGGGTTACAATGAGCAGTTCTTC
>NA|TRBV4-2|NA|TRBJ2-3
CASSLRPPDTQYF
TGTGCCAGCAGCCTTCGTCCCCCAGATACGCAGTATTTT
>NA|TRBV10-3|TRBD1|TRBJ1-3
CAMGTAGNTIYF
TGTGCCATGGGGACAGCAGGAAACACCATATATTTT
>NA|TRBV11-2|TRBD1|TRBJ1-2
CASSSDRGRSYGYTF
TGTGCCAGCAGCTCCGACAGGGGACGTAGCTATGGCTACACCTTC
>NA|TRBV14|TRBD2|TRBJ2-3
CASSREAGDADTQYF
TGTGCCAGCAGCCGAGAAGCGGGAGATGCAGATACGCAGTATTTT